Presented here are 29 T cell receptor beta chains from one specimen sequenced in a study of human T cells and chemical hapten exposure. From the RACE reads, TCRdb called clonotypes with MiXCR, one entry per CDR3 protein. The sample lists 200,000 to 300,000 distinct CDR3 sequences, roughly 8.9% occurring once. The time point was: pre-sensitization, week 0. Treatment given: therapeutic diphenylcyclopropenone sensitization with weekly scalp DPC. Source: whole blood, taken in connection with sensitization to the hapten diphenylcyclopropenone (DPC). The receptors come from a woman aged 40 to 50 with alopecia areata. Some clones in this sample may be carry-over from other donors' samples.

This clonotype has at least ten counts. The DNA for the CDR3 is TGTGCCAGCAGTCGAGTCGGGCAGATGAATTCACCCCTCCACTTT. This sequence encodes CASSRVGQMNSPLHF. The chain combines TRBV12-3 or TRBV12-4 with TRBJ1-6, with D unclear. V lost 5 bases and J lost 7, with 15 bases in between. CDR3 length: 15 amino acids.

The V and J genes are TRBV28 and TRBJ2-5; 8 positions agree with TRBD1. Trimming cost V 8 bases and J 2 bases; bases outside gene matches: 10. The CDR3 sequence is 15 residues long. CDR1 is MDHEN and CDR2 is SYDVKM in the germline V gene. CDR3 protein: CASHPNTGGQETQYF. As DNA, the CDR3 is TGTGCCAGCCACCCCAACACAGGGGGACAAGAGACCCAGTACTTC.

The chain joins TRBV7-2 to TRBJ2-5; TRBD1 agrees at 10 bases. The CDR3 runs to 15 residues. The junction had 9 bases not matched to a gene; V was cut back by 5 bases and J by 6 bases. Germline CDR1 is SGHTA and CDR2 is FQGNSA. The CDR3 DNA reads TGTGCCAGCAGCCCTGGGACAGGGGTTACGAAGACCCAGTACTTC. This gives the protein CASSPGTGVTKTQYF.

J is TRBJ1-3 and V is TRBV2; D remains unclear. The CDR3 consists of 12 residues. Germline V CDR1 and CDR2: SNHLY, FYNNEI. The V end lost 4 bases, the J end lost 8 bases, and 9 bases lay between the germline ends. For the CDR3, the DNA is TGTGCCAGCAGTGGACGTGGTTACACCATATATTTT. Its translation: CASSGRGYTIYF.

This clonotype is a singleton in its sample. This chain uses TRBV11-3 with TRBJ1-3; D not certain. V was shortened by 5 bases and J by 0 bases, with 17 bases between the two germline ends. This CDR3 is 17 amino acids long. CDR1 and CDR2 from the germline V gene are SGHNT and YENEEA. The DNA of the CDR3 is TGTGCCAGCAGCGGGAGTCCCAGGCTAGACTCTGGAAACACCATATATTTT. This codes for CASSGSPRLDSGNTIYF.

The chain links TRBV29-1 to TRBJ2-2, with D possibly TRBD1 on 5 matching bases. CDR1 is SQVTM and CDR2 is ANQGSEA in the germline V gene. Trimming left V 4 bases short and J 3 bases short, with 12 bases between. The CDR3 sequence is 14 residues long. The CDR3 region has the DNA TGCAGCGTTGGGAATGGCAGGGACACCGGGGAGCTGTTTTTT. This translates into CSVGNGRDTGELFF.

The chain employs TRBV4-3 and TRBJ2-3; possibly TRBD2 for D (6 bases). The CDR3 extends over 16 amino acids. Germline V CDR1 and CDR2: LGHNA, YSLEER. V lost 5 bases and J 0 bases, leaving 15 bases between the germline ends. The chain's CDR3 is CASSFNSGKSTDTQYF. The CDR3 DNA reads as TGCGCCAGCAGCTTCAATAGCGGTAAAAGCACAGATACGCAGTATTTT.

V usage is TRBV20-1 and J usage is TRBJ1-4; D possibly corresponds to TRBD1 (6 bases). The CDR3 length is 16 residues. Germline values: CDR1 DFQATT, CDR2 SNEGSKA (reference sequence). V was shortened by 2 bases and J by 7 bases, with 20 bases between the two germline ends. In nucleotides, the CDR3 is TGCAGTGCTAGAATGCCCATGACAGGAAATGGTGAAAAACTGTTTTTT. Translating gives CSARMPMTGNGEKLFF.

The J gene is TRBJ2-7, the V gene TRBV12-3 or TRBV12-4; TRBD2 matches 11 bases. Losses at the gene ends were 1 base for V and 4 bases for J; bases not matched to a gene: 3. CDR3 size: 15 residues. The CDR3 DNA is TGTGCCAGCAGTTTAGATGGACTAGCGGGTTACGAGCAGTACTTC. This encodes CASSLDGLAGYEQYF.

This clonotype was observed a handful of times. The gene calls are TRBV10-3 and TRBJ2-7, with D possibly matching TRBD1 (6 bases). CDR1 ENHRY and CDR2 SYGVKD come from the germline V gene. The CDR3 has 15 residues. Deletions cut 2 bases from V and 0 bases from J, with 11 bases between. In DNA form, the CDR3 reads TGTGCCATCAGTGAGACCACAGGGATCTCCTACGAGCAGTACTTC. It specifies CAISETTGISYEQYF.

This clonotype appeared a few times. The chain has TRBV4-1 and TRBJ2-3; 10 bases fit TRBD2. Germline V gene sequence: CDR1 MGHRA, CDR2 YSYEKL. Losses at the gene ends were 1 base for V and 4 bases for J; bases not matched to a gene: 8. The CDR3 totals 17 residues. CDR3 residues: CASSQVPASGGPDTQYF. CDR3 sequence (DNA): TGCGCCAGCAGCCAAGTCCCTGCTAGCGGGGGTCCAGATACGCAGTATTTT.

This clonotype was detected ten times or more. The CDR3 DNA sequence: TGCGCCAGCAGCTCTCAAACCGGGACTAGCAGGTACCAAGAGACCCAGTACTTC. Its translation is CASSSQTGTSRYQETQYF. The V call is TRBV5-1, the J call TRBJ2-5, with 9 nucleotides matching TRBD2. With V trimmed by 3 bases and J by 0 bases, 12 bases remained unmatched. The germline V gene encodes CDR1 SGHRS and CDR2 YFSETQ. The CDR3 is 18 residues long.

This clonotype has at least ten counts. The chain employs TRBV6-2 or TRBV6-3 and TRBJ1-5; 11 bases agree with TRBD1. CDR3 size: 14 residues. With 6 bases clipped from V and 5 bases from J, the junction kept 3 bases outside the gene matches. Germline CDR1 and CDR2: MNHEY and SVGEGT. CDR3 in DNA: TGTGCCAGCAGCTGGACAGGGGGCTATCAGCCCCAGCATTTT. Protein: CASSWTGGYQPQHF.

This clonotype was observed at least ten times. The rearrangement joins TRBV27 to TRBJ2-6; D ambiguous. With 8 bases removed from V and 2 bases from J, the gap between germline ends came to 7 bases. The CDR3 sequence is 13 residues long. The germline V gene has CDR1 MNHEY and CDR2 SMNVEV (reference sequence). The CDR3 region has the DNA TGTGCCAGCTTAAGGGCTGGGGCCAACGTCCTGACTTTC. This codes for CASLRAGANVLTF.

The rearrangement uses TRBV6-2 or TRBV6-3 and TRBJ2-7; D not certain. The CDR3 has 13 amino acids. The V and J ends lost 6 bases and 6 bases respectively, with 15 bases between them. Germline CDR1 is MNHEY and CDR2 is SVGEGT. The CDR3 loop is CASRIGWVGEQYF. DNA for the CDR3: TGTGCCAGCAGAATCGGGTGGGTCGGCGAGCAGTACTTC.

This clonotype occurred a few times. CDR3 nucleotide sequence: TGCGCCAGCAGCTTCGGGAAGGTTAGCTCTGGGGCCAACGTCCTGACTTTC. The encoded protein is CASSFGKVSSGANVLTF. The V and J genes are TRBV5-1 and TRBJ2-6; tentative D call: TRBD2 (5 bases). This CDR3 comprises 17 residues. In germline, CDR1 is SGHRS, CDR2 YFSETQ. The V end was cut by 2 bases, the J end by 0 bases, with 12 bases between.

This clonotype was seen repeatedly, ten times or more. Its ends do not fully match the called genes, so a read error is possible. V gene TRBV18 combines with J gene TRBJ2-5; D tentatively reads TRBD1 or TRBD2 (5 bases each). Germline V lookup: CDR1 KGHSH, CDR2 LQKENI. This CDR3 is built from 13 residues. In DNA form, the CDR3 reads TGCGCCAGCAGCCCAGGGAGCCAAGAGACCCAGTACTTC. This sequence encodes CASSPGSQETQYF.

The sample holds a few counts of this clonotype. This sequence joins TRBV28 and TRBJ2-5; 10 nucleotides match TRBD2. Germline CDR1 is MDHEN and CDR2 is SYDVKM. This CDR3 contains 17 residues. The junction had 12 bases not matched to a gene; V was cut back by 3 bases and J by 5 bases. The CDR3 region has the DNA TGTGCCAGCAGTTTGCCCTCAGCTAGCGGGAGACGGGAGACCCAGTACTTC. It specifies CASSLPSASGRRETQYF. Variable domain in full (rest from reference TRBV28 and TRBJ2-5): DVKVTQSSRYLVKRTGEKVFLECVQDMDHENMFWYRQDPGLGLRLIYFSYDVKMKEKGDIPEGYSVSREKKERFSLILESASTNQTSMYLCASSLPSASGRRETQYFGPGTRLLVL.

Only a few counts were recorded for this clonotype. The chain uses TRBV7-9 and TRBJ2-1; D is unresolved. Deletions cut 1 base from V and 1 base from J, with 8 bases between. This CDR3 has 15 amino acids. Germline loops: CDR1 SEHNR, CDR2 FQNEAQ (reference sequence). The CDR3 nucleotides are TGTGCCAGCAGCTTAGGGATAGGGTCCTACAATGAGCAGTTCTTC. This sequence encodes CASSLGIGSYNEQFF.

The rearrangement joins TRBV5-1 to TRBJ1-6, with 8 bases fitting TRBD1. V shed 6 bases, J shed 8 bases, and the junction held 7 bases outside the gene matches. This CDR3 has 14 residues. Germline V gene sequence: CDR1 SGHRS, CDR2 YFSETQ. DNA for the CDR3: TGCGCCAGCAAAATTGACAGGGGAGATTCACCCCTCCACTTT. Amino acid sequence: CASKIDRGDSPLHF.

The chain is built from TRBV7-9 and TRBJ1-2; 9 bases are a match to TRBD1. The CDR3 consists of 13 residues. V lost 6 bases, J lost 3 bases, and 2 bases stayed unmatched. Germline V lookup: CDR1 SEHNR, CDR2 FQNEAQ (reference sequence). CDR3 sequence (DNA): TGTGCCAGCAGGGGGGACAGGGACTATGGCTACACCTTC. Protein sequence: CASRGDRDYGYTF.

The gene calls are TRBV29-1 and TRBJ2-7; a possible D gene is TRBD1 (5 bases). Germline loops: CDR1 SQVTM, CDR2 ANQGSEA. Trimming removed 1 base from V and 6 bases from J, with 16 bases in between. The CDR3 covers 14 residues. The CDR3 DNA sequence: TGCAGCGTTGAAGTACAGGAATTTGGCTCCGAGCAGTACTTC. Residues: CSVEVQEFGSEQYF.

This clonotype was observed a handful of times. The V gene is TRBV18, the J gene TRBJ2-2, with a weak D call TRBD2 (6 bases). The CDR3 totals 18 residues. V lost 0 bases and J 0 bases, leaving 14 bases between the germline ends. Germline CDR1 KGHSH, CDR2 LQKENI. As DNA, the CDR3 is TGTGCCAGCTCACCACCGAGAATATTAGCGGCGAACACCGGGGAGCTGTTTTTT. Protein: CASSPPRILAANTGELFF.

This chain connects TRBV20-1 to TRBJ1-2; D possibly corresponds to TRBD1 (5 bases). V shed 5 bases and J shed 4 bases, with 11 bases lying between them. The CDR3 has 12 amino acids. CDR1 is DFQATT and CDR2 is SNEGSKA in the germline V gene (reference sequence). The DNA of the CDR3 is TGCAGTGCTGAGGCAGGGATCTATGGCTACACCTTC. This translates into CSAEAGIYGYTF.

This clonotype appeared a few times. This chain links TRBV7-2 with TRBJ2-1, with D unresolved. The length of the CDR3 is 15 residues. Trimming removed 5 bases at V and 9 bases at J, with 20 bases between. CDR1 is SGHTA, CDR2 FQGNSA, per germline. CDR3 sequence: CASSPQTNPLGEQFF. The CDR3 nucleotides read TGTGCCAGCAGCCCCCAGACAAACCCCCTTGGTGAGCAGTTCTTC.

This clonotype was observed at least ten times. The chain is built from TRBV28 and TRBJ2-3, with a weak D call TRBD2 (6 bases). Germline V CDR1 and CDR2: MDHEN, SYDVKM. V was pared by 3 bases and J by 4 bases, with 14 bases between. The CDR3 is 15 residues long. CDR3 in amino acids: CASSFGGIRADTQYF. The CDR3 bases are TGTGCCAGCAGTTTCGGGGGAATTCGTGCAGATACGCAGTATTTT. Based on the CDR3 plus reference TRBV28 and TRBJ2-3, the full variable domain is DVKVTQSSRYLVKRTGEKVFLECVQDMDHENMFWYRQDPGLGLRLIYFSYDVKMKEKGDIPEGYSVSREKKERFSLILESASTNQTSMYLCASSFGGIRADTQYFGPGTRLTVL.

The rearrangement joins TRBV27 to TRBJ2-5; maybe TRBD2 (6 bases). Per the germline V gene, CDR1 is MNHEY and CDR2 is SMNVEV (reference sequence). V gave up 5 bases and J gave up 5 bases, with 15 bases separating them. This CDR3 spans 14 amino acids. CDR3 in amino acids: CASSKRAGLETQYF. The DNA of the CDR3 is TGTGCCAGCAGTAAAAGGGCGGGGTTGGAGACCCAGTACTTC.

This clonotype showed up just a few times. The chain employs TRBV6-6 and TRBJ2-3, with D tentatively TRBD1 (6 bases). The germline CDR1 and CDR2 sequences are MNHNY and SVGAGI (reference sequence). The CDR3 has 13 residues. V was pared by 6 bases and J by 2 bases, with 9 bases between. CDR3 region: CASRRDTTDTQYF. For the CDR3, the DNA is TGTGCCAGCAGAAGGGACACCACAGATACGCAGTATTTT.

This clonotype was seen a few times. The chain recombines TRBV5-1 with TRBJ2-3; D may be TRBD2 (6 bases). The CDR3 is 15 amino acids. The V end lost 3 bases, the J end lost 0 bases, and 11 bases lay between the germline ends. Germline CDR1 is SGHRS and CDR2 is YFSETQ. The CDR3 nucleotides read TGCGCCAGCAGCTATCCAGGGACTAGCACAGATACGCAGTATTTT. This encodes CASSYPGTSTDTQYF.